Given below is one TCR beta chain in context. What it recognizes is unknown. This sample is part of a study of Ad26.COV2.S vaccination and SARS-CoV-2 variants. At the level of the study: The study gave Ad26.COV2.S intramuscularly, once or twice 56 days apart. Study results and caveats: Reportedly, spike-specific CD8+ and CD4+ T cell responses achieved substantial breadth once vaccination had taken place. Greater spike-specific TCR breadth was seen in vaccine recipients than in placebo recipients.

As to treatment: 15 to 20 received Ad26.COV2.S at low or high dose, single or two shots; 5 received placebo; per-sample allocation not given. Samples came from day 63 after the first vaccine or placebo injection. The vaccine delivered Wuhan-strain SARS-CoV-2 spike through an Ad26 vector. Libraries were prepared by immunoSEQ multiplex PCR; TCRdb keeps only in-frame clonotypes and omits some of them. Altogether 400,000 to 450,000 clones are present, roughly 88% being singletons, with the ten largest covering under 4.5%. This receptor was taken from a person aged 18 to 59 who received the Ad26.COV2.S COVID-19 vaccine or a placebo. Material: peripheral blood, obtained in a trial of Ad26.COV2.S vaccine versus placebo.

CDR3 bases: TGTGCCACCAGTGATTTGCGGGCTAGCGGGAGGGCCTTGGATGAGCAGTTCTTC. It is translated as CATSDLRASGRALDEQFF. V gene TRBV24-1 combines with J gene TRBJ2-1; TRBD2 agrees at 12 bases. From germline, CDR1 is KGHDR and CDR2 SFDVKD. J gave up 8 bases and V 0 bases, and 10 bases lay outside the gene matches. The CDR3 runs 18 residues.